The 28 T cell receptor beta chains below all came from one sample that was sequenced in a study of breast tumors, draining lymph nodes, adjacent tissues. Using its own MiXCR run on the multiplex PCR reads, TCRdb lists one record per CDR3 protein. Of under 15,000 distinct CDR3 sequences listed, less than 85% are singletons. Sequenced: tumor-adjacent breast tissue. Source of these receptors: a female donor with breast cancer. Some clones in this sample may be carry-over from other donors' samples.

By share, this clonotype ranks as large. The V gene is TRBV7-2, the J gene TRBJ2-2; 13 nucleotides line up with TRBD2. The V segment lost 5 bases and the J segment 4 bases; nucleotides outside the gene matches: 7. CDR1 SGHTA and CDR2 FQGNSA come from the germline V gene. The CDR3 is made up of 17 amino acids. The CDR3 reads CASSQGLAGRVTGELFF. In DNA form, the CDR3 reads TGTGCCAGCAGCCAGGGACTAGCGGGGCGGGTCACCGGGGAGCTGTTTTTT.

The table lists this clonotype with a count of one. V is TRBV11-2 and J is TRBJ2-7, with unresolved D. V lost 5 bases and J 0 bases, leaving 11 bases between the germline ends. CDR1 is SGHAT, CDR2 FQNNGV, per germline. CDR3 length: 14 amino acids. CDR3 protein: CASSQAKSSYEQYF. The DNA for the CDR3 is TGTGCCAGCAGCCAAGCGAAAAGCTCCTACGAGCAGTACTTC.

The rearrangement joins TRBV20-1 to TRBJ1-2, with 8 bases fitting TRBD1. V lost 3 bases to trimming and J lost 8 bases; unmatched junction nucleotides: 2. Germline CDR1 DFQATT, CDR2 SNEGSKA (reference sequence). The CDR3 has 11 amino acids. The CDR3 loop reads CSASAGGGYTF. Written as DNA, the CDR3 is TGCAGTGCTAGTGCAGGGGGCGGCTACACCTTC.

The rearrangement joins TRBV25-1 to TRBJ2-2; 15 positions agree with TRBD2. V lost 3 bases, J lost 1 base, and 3 bases stayed unmatched. The CDR3 sequence is 18 residues long. Germline V gene sequence: CDR1 MGHDK, CDR2 SYGVNS. CDR3 region: CASSDLGLAGGNTGELFF. The CDR3 DNA sequence: TGTGCCAGCAGTGATCTGGGACTAGCGGGAGGGAACACCGGGGAGCTGTTTTTT.

This clonotype was counted many times. The rearrangement uses TRBV20-1 and TRBJ2-3; D may be TRBD2 (7 bases). The CDR3 is made up of 16 amino acids. CDR1 and CDR2 (germline): DFQATT, SNEGSKA (reference sequence). V shed 2 bases and J shed 4 bases, with 19 bases lying between them. CDR3 nucleotides: TGCAGTGCTAGATATTATGGGAGGGGGACTTCAGATACGCAGTATTTT. This sequence encodes CSARYYGRGTSDTQYF.

This clonotype is judged medium-sized (0.01 to 0.1%). The J gene is TRBJ2-2, the V gene TRBV9; D unclear. Germline CDR1 reads SGDLS; CDR2 reads YYNGEE. The V end was cut by 0 bases, the J end by 4 bases, with 10 bases between. CDR3 length: 15 amino acids. The CDR3 nucleotides are TGTGCCAGCAGCGTAGGAGTGGAGAGCACCGGGGAGCTGTTTTTT. Translation gives CASSVGVESTGELFF.

The chain recombines TRBV5-4 with TRBJ2-3; weak D call: TRBD1 (6 bases). The germline V gene has CDR1 SGHNT and CDR2 YYREEE (reference sequence). CDR3 length: 13 amino acids. Trimming took off 3 bases at V and 4 bases at J, with 9 bases between the two ends. In DNA, the CDR3 is TGTGCCAGCAGCTCGGACAGATCAGATACGCAGTATTTT. It specifies CASSSDRSDTQYF.

The chain links TRBV2 to TRBJ1-5, with D possibly being TRBD1 (5 bases). V gave up 6 bases and J gave up 0 bases, with 24 bases separating them. The germline CDR1 and CDR2 sequences are SNHLY and FYNNEI. CDR3 size: 19 residues. This CDR3 reads CASSKGSRDRRYSNQPQHF. The CDR3 DNA sequence: TGTGCCAGCAGCAAAGGGAGCCGGGACCGCCGATATAGCAATCAGCCCCAGCATTTT. Variable domain in full (rest from reference TRBV2 and TRBJ1-5): EPEVTQTPSHQVTQMGQEVILRCVPISNHLYFYWYRQILGQKVEFLVSFYNNEISEKSEIFDDQFSVERPDGSNFTLKIRSTKLEDSAMYFCASSKGSRDRRYSNQPQHFGDGTRLSIL.

This chain links TRBV20-1 with TRBJ2-5; D remains unclear. The V gene's germline CDR1 is DFQATT and CDR2 SNEGSKA (reference sequence). This CDR3 contains 13 residues. V shed 3 bases and J shed 0 bases, with 8 bases lying between them. The DNA of the CDR3 is TGCAGTGCTAGGTCGCGGAACCAAGAGACCCAGTACTTC. As protein: CSARSRNQETQYF.

The V call is TRBV4-1, the J call TRBJ1-2, with 9 nucleotides matching TRBD1. The V and J ends lost 4 bases and 0 bases, in that order; junction bases with no gene match: 0. Germline loops: CDR1 MGHRA, CDR2 YSYEKL. The CDR3 length is 14 residues. In DNA, the CDR3 is TGCGCCAGCAGCCGACAGGGGGCTAACTATGGCTACACCTTC. Protein sequence: CASSRQGANYGYTF.

The genes are TRBV6-5 and TRBJ2-7, with D possibly TRBD1 on 6 matching bases. This CDR3 spans 13 amino acids. Germline CDR1 MNHEY, CDR2 SVGAGI. V was cut by 7 bases and J by 2 bases, with 12 bases left in between. The CDR3 DNA is TGTGCCAGCACAGGGGCCGGGGCCTACGAGCAGTACTTC. Translated, it gives CASTGAGAYEQYF.

This clonotype was found a few times. Just one base apart from a much larger clone, this may be a read error. Since the CDR3 does not end with the conserved phenylalanine or tryptophan, this likely comes from a read error. The V call is TRBV30, the J call TRBJ2-5, with D perhaps TRBD1 or TRBD2 (6 bases each). The germline gives CDR1 GTSNPN, CDR2 SVGIG (reference sequence). CDR3 length: 15 residues. V lost 0 bases and J 2 bases, leaving 13 bases between the germline ends. CDR3 amino acids: CAWSVGGGGQETQYL. In nucleotides, the CDR3 is TGTGCCTGGAGTGTAGGAGGGGGTGGGCAAGAGACCCAGTACCTC.

The genes are TRBV25-1 and TRBJ1-2, with D possibly matching TRBD1 (6 bases). Germline CDR1 reads MGHDK; CDR2 reads SYGVNS. This CDR3 region has 17 residues. Trimming took off 4 bases at V and 3 bases at J, with 21 bases between the two ends. The DNA for the CDR3 is TGTGCCAGCAGTGGAATGAGGGTTCTGACAGGTGACTATGGCTACACCTTC. Translation gives CASSGMRVLTGDYGYTF.

The rearrangement links TRBV28 to TRBJ1-6, with no clear D. CDR1 and CDR2 from the germline V gene are MDHEN and SYDVKM. The length of the CDR3 is 14 residues. Deletions cut 1 base from V and 9 bases from J, with 10 bases between. CDR3 sequence: CASSLLVSGSPLHF. The CDR3 DNA reads as TGTGCCAGCAGTTTATTAGTTTCGGGTTCACCCCTCCACTTT.

This chain uses TRBV7-2 with TRBJ2-1; 9 bases align to TRBD1. The germline gives CDR1 SGHTA, CDR2 FQGNSA. The trim removed 2 bases at V and 7 bases at J, leaving 6 bases unmatched. CDR3 size: 15 residues. CDR3 sequence: CASSLSTGGGNEQFF. DNA of the CDR3: TGTGCCAGCAGCTTATCGACAGGGGGGGGAAATGAGCAGTTCTTC.

This clonotype was counted many times. The chain has TRBV5-4 and TRBJ2-2; 7 bases match TRBD1. CDR1 is SGHNT, CDR2 YYREEE, per germline (reference sequence). The CDR3 runs 15 residues. V was clipped by 0 bases and J by 6 bases; unmatched bases: 5. Here the CDR3 DNA reads TGTGCCAGCAGCTTGGAAAGGGGGCGGTCCGGGGAGCTGTTTTTT. It encodes CASSLERGRSGELFF.

This clonotype was counted ten times or more. The chain joins TRBV28 to TRBJ1-3; D is unresolved. Trimming left V 4 bases short and J 2 bases short, with 9 bases between. The CDR3 spans 14 residues. Germline CDR1 is MDHEN and CDR2 is SYDVKM. CDR3 sequence reads: CASSSVYPGNTIYF. CDR3 sequence (DNA): TGTGCCAGCAGTTCTGTCTACCCTGGAAACACCATATATTTT.

The chain recombines TRBV5-1 with TRBJ2-1; 7 nucleotides agree with TRBD1. Germline V CDR1 and CDR2: SGHRS, YFSETQ. The CDR3 has 15 residues. The junction had 12 bases not matched to a gene; V was cut back by 3 bases and J by 9 bases. As DNA, the CDR3 is TGCGCCAGCAGCTCGGAGACAGGGAACGCAGCTGAGCAGTTCTTC. Translated, it gives CASSSETGNAAEQFF.

The chain has TRBV7-6 and TRBJ2-3; maybe TRBD1 (5 bases). Germline assignment: CDR1 SGHVS and CDR2 FNYEAQ. Trimming removed 1 base at V and 1 base at J, with 9 bases between. The CDR3 runs to 15 residues. Here the CDR3 reads CASSLGGHRTDTQYF. The CDR3 nucleotides are TGTGCCAGCAGCTTAGGTGGACACCGCACAGATACGCAGTATTTT.

CDR3 amino acids: CASSTGTSPDSEQFF. As DNA, the CDR3 is TGTGCCAGCAGTACCGGGACTAGCCCCGACAGTGAGCAGTTCTTC. This rearrangement joins TRBV12-3 or TRBV12-4 to TRBJ2-1; 9 bases are shared with TRBD2. V shed 5 bases, J shed 9 bases, and the junction held 11 bases outside the gene matches. The CDR3 is made up of 15 amino acids.

The chain links TRBV6-6 to TRBJ2-1, with 10 bases lining up with TRBD2. CDR1 is MNHNY, CDR2 SVGAGI, per germline (reference sequence). The length of the CDR3 is 15 residues. V dropped 1 base and J dropped 9; count of bases not matched to a gene: 6. CDR3 nucleotides: TGTGCCAGCAGTTACTACCGACTAGCGGGCGTTGAGCAGTTCTTC. This gives the protein CASSYYRLAGVEQFF.

This chain uses TRBV6-1 with TRBJ2-7, with TRBD1 matching over 10 bases. This CDR3 contains 17 residues. Trimming cost V 6 bases and J 9 bases; bases outside gene matches: 20. Germline CDR1 and CDR2: MNHNS and SASEGT. The CDR3 nucleotides read TGTGCCAGCAGGGCCGGGACAGGGGATAAGACGAGATCGGGGCAGTACTTC. Its translation: CASRAGTGDKTRSGQYF.

The V and J genes are TRBV5-1 and TRBJ2-7; 9 nucleotides agree with TRBD2. Germline V CDR1 and CDR2: SGHRS, YFSETQ. The CDR3 loop spans 16 amino acids. After removal of 4 bases from V and 0 bases from J, the junction contained 8 bases not matched to a gene. The CDR3 region is CASSQGHSGSSYEQYF. DNA of the CDR3: TGCGCCAGCAGCCAAGGTCATAGCGGGAGCTCCTACGAGCAGTACTTC. The full variable domain, completed using reference TRBV5-1 and TRBJ2-7, is KAGVTQTPRYLIKTRGQQVTLSCSPISGHRSVSWYQQTPGQGLQFLFEYFSETQRNKGNFPGRFSGRQFSNSRSEMNVSTLELGDSALYLCASSQGHSGSSYEQYFGPGTRLTVT.

This clonotype is medium-sized. The chain uses TRBV2 and TRBJ1-4; D unresolved. Trimming left V 5 bases short and J 5 bases short, with 9 bases between. The germline V gene has CDR1 SNHLY and CDR2 FYNNEI. The CDR3 consists of 13 residues. The CDR3 loop is CASSSPRNEKLFF. CDR3 coding DNA: TGTGCCAGCAGTAGCCCCCGGAATGAAAAACTGTTTTTT.

In its sample, this clonotype was seen a few times. This chain connects TRBV20-1 to TRBJ2-1, with D perhaps TRBD1 (6 bases). Germline assignment: CDR1 DFQATT and CDR2 SNEGSKA (reference sequence). There are 19 residues in the CDR3. Trimming removed 1 base from V and 0 bases from J, with 22 bases in between. The CDR3 protein is CSARGGSGQPRSSYNEQFF. In DNA form, the CDR3 reads TGCAGTGCTAGAGGAGGATCGGGACAACCCCGCAGCTCCTACAATGAGCAGTTCTTC.

The chain joins TRBV6-1 to TRBJ2-5; 8 bases are shared with TRBD1. Germline V gene lookup returns CDR1 MNHNS and CDR2 SASEGT. The V segment lost 6 bases and the J segment 1 base; nucleotides outside the gene matches: 4. This CDR3 is 14 amino acids long. CDR3 nucleotides: TGTGCCAGCAGAACCACAGGGGGCCAAGAGACCCAGTACTTC. It codes for CASRTTGGQETQYF.

Only one count was recorded for this clonotype. This rearrangement joins TRBV20-1 to TRBJ2-3; 7 nucleotides line up with TRBD2. V shed 5 bases, J shed 3 bases, and the junction held 2 bases outside the gene matches. Germline-derived CDR1 and CDR2 are DFQATT and SNEGSKA (reference sequence). This CDR3 has 12 amino acids. In DNA form, the CDR3 reads TGCAGTGCTGTTAGCGGGACAGATACGCAGTATTTT. It is translated as CSAVSGTDTQYF.

The chain links TRBV6-5 to TRBJ2-3, with D uncertain. CDR1 and CDR2 from the germline V gene are MNHEY and SVGAGI. There are 14 residues in the CDR3. V lost 4 bases and J lost 4, with 12 bases in between. CDR3 DNA sequence: TGTGCCAGCAGTTTGATGTGGGATTCAGATACGCAGTATTTT. This encodes CASSLMWDSDTQYF.